The sample holds a few counts of the clone carrying this T cell receptor beta chain. Its antigen is still unknown. The data stem from a study of identical twins. General observations from the study: Models came in too low on out-of-frame TCR alpha sharing in monozygotic twins.

TCRdb ran MiXCR on the 5' RACE reads and lists one entry per CDR3 protein. The table has fewer than 350,000 distinct CDR3 sequences, approximately 8% seen once. Germline V gene lookup returns CDR1 MNHEY and CDR2 SMNVEV (reference sequence). Trimming removed 4 bases at V and 4 bases at J, with 13 bases between. The CDR3 contains 14 residues. These same data were also listed under a study on yellow fever vaccine responses in identical twins.

The chain is built from TRBV27 and TRBJ1-1; maybe TRBD1 (5 bases). The sequence came from a woman aged 18-29 years in good health. The sample was memory (CD45RO+) T cells sorted from blood. CDR3 sequence reads: CASSSDSRTTEAFF. For the CDR3, the DNA is TGTGCCAGCAGTTCCGACAGTAGAACCACTGAAGCTTTCTTT.